This passage covers 28 T cell receptor beta chains from one sample sequenced in a study of T-cell memory formation after mild COVID-19. TCRdb ran MiXCR on the 5' RACE reads and lists one entry per CDR3 protein. The sample lists some 310,000 distinct CDR3 sequences, around a fifth occurring once. Input material: PBMCs or a T cell subset sorted from them (not recorded which). Every receptor here comes from a man between 18 and 35 years old who had mild COVID-19 (a few samples of this study predate the infection). Cell type and time point are not known.

This chain connects TRBV28 to TRBJ2-5; a possible D gene is TRBD2 (8 bases). The CDR3 has 15 amino acids. Looked up from germline, CDR1 is MDHEN and CDR2 is SYDVKM. V shed 6 bases and J shed 5 bases, with 19 bases lying between them. CDR3 sequence: CASRRQGSGGETQYF. The CDR3 coding sequence is TGTGCCAGCAGACGACAGGGTTCGGGAGGGGAGACCCAGTACTTC. The variable domain in full, completed from reference TRBV28 and TRBJ2-5, reads DVKVTQSSRYLVKRTGEKVFLECVQDMDHENMFWYRQDPGLGLRLIYFSYDVKMKEKGDIPEGYSVSREKKERFSLILESASTNQTSMYLCASRRQGSGGETQYFGPGTRLLVL.

The chain employs TRBV14 and TRBJ2-3; 10 bases are shared with TRBD1. The V gene's germline CDR1 is SGHDN and CDR2 FVKESK. Germline trimming cut 3 bases from V and 8 bases from J; bases unmatched to any gene: 2. The CDR3 sequence is 13 residues long. Here the CDR3 DNA reads TGTGCCAGCAGCCAGTGGGACAGGGGTACGCAGTATTTT. It codes for CASSQWDRGTQYF.

This clonotype showed up just a few times. The chain uses TRBV9 and TRBJ2-5; either TRBD1 or TRBD2 may fit D (5 bases each). Looked up from germline, CDR1 is SGDLS and CDR2 is YYNGEE. The germline V and J ends were trimmed by 3 bases and 1 base, with 10 bases remaining between them. The CDR3 has 14 amino acids. The CDR3 loop is CASSGPGPQETQYF. In nucleotides, the CDR3 is TGTGCCAGCAGCGGTCCGGGACCCCAAGAGACCCAGTACTTC.

This clonotype appeared a few times. The chain couples TRBV7-3 to TRBJ2-5, with 13 bases fitting TRBD2. This CDR3 comprises 17 residues. The germline V gene has CDR1 SGHTA and CDR2 FQGTGA. The V gene end was trimmed by 5 bases and the J gene end by 4 bases; junction bases not matched to a gene: 10. CDR3 coding DNA: TGTGCCAGCAGCCCAGGGACTAGCGGGGCCGCGAGAGAGACCCAGTACTTC. Translated: CASSPGTSGAARETQYF.

The genes are TRBV20-1 and TRBJ2-3; unclear D gene. The V end lost 3 bases, the J end lost 6 bases, and 4 bases lay between the germline ends. CDR1 is DFQATT and CDR2 is SNEGSKA in the germline V gene (reference sequence). The CDR3 is 10 amino acids. CDR3 region: CSARTDTQYF. Here the CDR3 DNA reads TGCAGTGCTAGGACGGATACGCAGTATTTT.

The rearrangement links TRBV7-9 to TRBJ2-5; D remains ambiguous. The germline CDR1 and CDR2 sequences are SEHNR and FQNEAQ (reference sequence). CDR3 length: 15 residues. V was trimmed by 5 bases and J by 4 bases, leaving 17 bases between them. CDR3 sequence: CASSLPGLNLETQYF. The CDR3 nucleotides are TGTGCCAGCAGCCTCCCGGGCCTCAACCTAGAGACCCAGTACTTC.

The gene calls are TRBV5-1 and TRBJ1-1; tentatively, D is TRBD1 (5 bases). The germline CDR1 and CDR2 sequences are SGHRS and YFSETQ. This CDR3 region has 14 residues. Deletions cut 4 bases from V and 2 bases from J, with 12 bases between. The DNA for the CDR3 is TGCGCCAGCAGCCAGGGACCGACCAACACTGAAGCTTTCTTT. Translating it yields CASSQGPTNTEAFF. The entire variable domain, with the rest obtained from reference TRBV5-1 and TRBJ1-1, is as follows: KAGVTQTPRYLIKTRGQQVTLSCSPISGHRSVSWYQQTPGQGLQFLFEYFSETQRNKGNFPGRFSGRQFSNSRSEMNVSTLELGDSALYLCASSQGPTNTEAFFGQGTRLTVV.

With regard to this clonotype: A junction end diverges from the germline sequence, so it may reflect a read error. The V gene is TRBV12-3 or TRBV12-4, the J gene TRBJ1-4, with D perhaps TRBD1 (5 bases). The CDR3 length is 13 residues. This chain's CDR3 is CASSFGGKEKLFF. The CDR3 DNA reads TGTGCAAGCAGTTTCGGGGGGAAGGAAAAACTGTTTTTT.

This rearrangement joins TRBV12-3 or TRBV12-4 to TRBJ1-2; TRBD1 is a possible D gene (5 bases). The CDR3 length is 15 residues. V was trimmed by 1 base and J by 7 bases, leaving 16 bases between them. The CDR3 region has the DNA TGTGCCAGCAGTTTAGGCCGCAGGGCGACCCCTGGCTACACCTTC. Its translation: CASSLGRRATPGYTF.

This clonotype has ten or more counts. The genes are TRBV20-1 and TRBJ1-1; 7 nucleotides agree with TRBD1. The CDR3 has 15 residues. CDR1 DFQATT and CDR2 SNEGSKA come from the germline V gene (reference sequence). Unmatched junction bases numbered 9, after V lost 4 bases and J lost 1 base. The CDR3 reads CSATPYNRGNTEAFF. CDR3 sequence (DNA): TGCAGTGCTACACCTTATAACAGGGGGAACACTGAAGCTTTCTTT.

Ten or more counts support this clonotype. V usage is TRBV20-1 and J usage is TRBJ1-2, with D unclear. This CDR3 region has 15 residues. Trimming removed 4 bases at V and 5 bases at J, with 20 bases between. Germline V gene sequence: CDR1 DFQATT, CDR2 SNEGSKA (reference sequence). For the CDR3, the DNA is TGCAGTGCTACTTCAGACCGTACCCACCTGTATGGCTACACCTTC. This translates into CSATSDRTHLYGYTF.

V gene TRBV4-1 combines with J gene TRBJ2-5; the D gene could be TRBD1 or TRBD2 (5 bases each). V was trimmed by 6 bases and J by 1 base, leaving 15 bases between them. The CDR3 runs 15 residues. Germline CDR1 reads MGHRA; CDR2 reads YSYEKL. The CDR3 DNA is TGCGCCAGCAGGGGGGTGAGTGACGTCCAAGAGACCCAGTACTTC. Encoded protein: CASRGVSDVQETQYF.

The V call is TRBV5-1, the J call TRBJ1-2; D may be TRBD1 (6 bases). Trimming shortened V by 0 bases and J by 2 bases, and 8 bases separated the two germline ends. The CDR3 is 14 residues long. The germline gives CDR1 SGHRS, CDR2 YFSETQ. The CDR3 nucleotides read TGCGCCAGCAGCTTGGACAGGGAGAACTATGGCTACACCTTC. Residues: CASSLDRENYGYTF.

This clonotype was observed once. The rearrangement uses TRBV7-9 and TRBJ2-7, with D tentatively TRBD2 (7 bases). The V gene lost 1 base and the J gene lost 5 bases, with 12 bases spanning the gap. The CDR3 is 14 amino acids. Germline V CDR1 and CDR2: SEHNR, FQNEAQ (reference sequence). The CDR3 here is CASSLEWGGHEQYV. CDR3 coding DNA: TGTGCCAGCAGCTTAGAATGGGGGGGGCACGAGCAGTACGTC.

This clonotype was picked up a small number of times. The chain uses TRBV5-1 and TRBJ2-5; no clear D gene. In germline, CDR1 is SGHRS, CDR2 YFSETQ. The CDR3 is made up of 13 amino acids. The V and J ends lost 6 bases and 1 base respectively, with 10 bases between them. This CDR3 reads CASNPRSQETQYF. The CDR3 DNA sequence: TGCGCCAGCAACCCCAGGAGCCAAGAGACCCAGTACTTC.

This chain uses TRBV4-1 with TRBJ1-2; D perhaps matches TRBD1 (5 bases). The germline gives CDR1 MGHRA, CDR2 YSYEKL. Trimming took 6 bases from V and 0 from J, leaving 14 bases between them. CDR3 length equals 15 residues. The CDR3 sequence is CASRHPGRPNYGYTF. The CDR3 coding sequence is TGCGCCAGCAGACACCCGGGACGCCCTAACTATGGCTACACCTTC.

This clonotype was seen more than once but under ten times. The chain has TRBV20-1 and TRBJ2-1, with D unresolved. This CDR3 is 14 amino acids long. Germline loops: CDR1 DFQATT, CDR2 SNEGSKA (reference sequence). V shed 3 bases and J shed 5 bases, with 14 bases lying between them. The CDR3 protein is CSARESRAHNEQFF. As DNA, the CDR3 is TGCAGTGCTAGGGAAAGCCGGGCACACAATGAGCAGTTCTTC.

This clonotype was detected only a few times. The genes are TRBV7-8 and TRBJ2-3; 7 nucleotides agree with TRBD1. Germline assignment: CDR1 SGHVS and CDR2 FQNEAQ. J gave up 0 bases and V 5 bases, and 5 bases lay outside the gene matches. CDR3 length: 15 amino acids. The CDR3: CASSKWTGSTDTQYF. In nucleotides, the CDR3 is TGTGCCAGCAGCAAATGGACAGGCAGCACAGATACGCAGTATTTT.

The chain has TRBV28 and TRBJ1-5; D unresolved. Trimming shortened V by 6 bases and J by 3 bases, and 12 bases separated the two germline ends. The CDR3 consists of 14 residues. The germline V gene encodes CDR1 MDHEN and CDR2 SYDVKM. The CDR3 DNA is TGTGCCAGCAGAGACTTTTTTAACAATCAGCCCCAGCATTTT. Translated, it gives CASRDFFNNQPQHF.

This chain connects TRBV20-1 to TRBJ2-7; tentatively, D is TRBD2 (7 bases). V was cut by 3 bases and J by 0 bases, with 12 bases left in between. Germline CDR1 and CDR2: DFQATT and SNEGSKA (reference sequence). The CDR3 consists of 14 residues. CDR3 coding DNA: TGCAGTGCTAGGGAGGGGGGGAGCTCCTACGAGCAGTACTTC. Translating gives CSAREGGSSYEQYF.

This chain links TRBV2 with TRBJ2-4; D is uncertain. The CDR3 totals 12 residues. Trimming removed 3 bases at V and 16 bases at J, with 16 bases between. Germline lookup yields CDR1 SNHLY and CDR2 FYNNEI. CDR3 residues: CASSDSLPPVYF. The CDR3 nucleotides read TGTGCCAGCAGTGACTCCCTCCCCCCTGTTTACTTC.

This clonotype occurred a few times. This chain links TRBV11-3 with TRBJ2-4, with 8 bases that match TRBD1. CDR1 and CDR2 (germline): SGHNT, YENEEA. Losses at the gene ends were 3 bases for V and 7 bases for J; bases not matched to a gene: 2. CDR3 size: 13 residues. This chain's CDR3 is CASSLGQDNIQYF. Written as DNA, the CDR3 is TGTGCCAGCAGCTTGGGACAGGACAACATTCAGTACTTC.

This clonotype was counted at least ten times. V and J are TRBV5-5 and TRBJ2-7; D gene ambiguous. The V gene's germline CDR1 is SGHKS and CDR2 YYEKEE (reference sequence). CDR3 size: 14 residues. The V gene lost 2 bases and the J gene lost 0 bases, with 9 bases spanning the gap. CDR3 amino acids: CASSFRLSSYEQYV. CDR3 nucleotide sequence: TGTGCCAGCAGCTTTCGGCTGAGCTCCTACGAGCAGTACGTC.

The chain uses TRBV20-1 and TRBJ2-5; D unclear. V was pared by 0 bases and J by 1 base, with 9 bases between. The germline V gene encodes CDR1 DFQATT and CDR2 SNEGSKA (reference sequence). This CDR3 is built from 14 residues. The CDR3 here is CSARDLDGQETQYF. The CDR3 DNA sequence: TGCAGTGCTAGAGATCTGGACGGCCAAGAGACCCAGTACTTC.

This clonotype was recorded at least ten times. The V and J genes are TRBV20-1 and TRBJ2-1; tentative D call: TRBD2 (5 bases). The CDR3 is 11 amino acids. Germline values: CDR1 DFQATT, CDR2 SNEGSKA (reference sequence). V lost 5 bases, J lost 4 bases, and 6 bases lay in between. CDR3 sequence (DNA): TGCAGTGCTGAGGGATACAATGAGCAGTTCTTC. As protein: CSAEGYNEQFF.

The chain combines TRBV7-9 with TRBJ2-1; TRBD1 aligns across 9 bases. This CDR3 has 15 residues. The ends lost 4 bases at V and 7 bases at J; junction bases unmatched: 8. Germline V gene lookup returns CDR1 SEHNR and CDR2 FQNEAQ (reference sequence). The CDR3 coding sequence is TGTGCCAGCAGCTCGGCCGGGACAGGGTGGAATGAGCAGTTCTTC. It is translated as CASSSAGTGWNEQFF.

This clonotype was detected ten times or more. The chain has TRBV7-9 and TRBJ2-1; possible D gene TRBD1, 5 bases. Germline CDR1 is SEHNR and CDR2 is FQNEAQ (reference sequence). V was trimmed by 1 base and J by 5 bases, leaving 12 bases between them. The CDR3 has 15 residues. CDR3 loop: CASSLDQGSHNEQFF. The CDR3 DNA reads TGTGCCAGCAGCTTAGACCAGGGAAGTCACAATGAGCAGTTCTTC.

This clonotype was seen a handful of times. The gene calls are TRBV5-1 and TRBJ2-5; D perhaps matches TRBD1 (6 bases). Deletions cut 2 bases from V and 1 base from J, with 24 bases between. This CDR3 is built from 19 residues. From germline, CDR1 is SGHRS and CDR2 YFSETQ. CDR3 DNA: TGCGCCAGCAGCTTAGGCAGTACAGGGAGTATTCGGCTCCAAGAGACCCAGTACTTC. Amino acid sequence: CASSLGSTGSIRLQETQYF.